This T cell receptor (beta chain) was identified during a study of tumor and adjacent non-tumor tissue in lung cancer. Study-level information: Patients were aged 31 to 76, fewer than twelve men and about five women, stage I to III. Findings and caveats of the study: Higher tumor TCR diversity was associated with shorter survival. Tumor tissue had significantly higher TCR diversity than normal lung.

V shed 7 bases and J shed 6 bases, with 16 bases lying between them. The CDR3 consists of 13 residues. No cell sorting was done before RNA was extracted from the tissue. The library came from three nested PCR rounds adapted from ARM-PCR protocols. TCRdb fed the multiplex PCR reads into MiXCR, producing one record per CDR3 protein. The data contain 100,000 to 120,000 distinct CDR3 sequences, about 80% of them seen just once; the ten biggest clones take up around 21%. Comment on this clonotype: The antigen is not known.

The sequencing input was lung tumor tissue. The chain couples TRBV12-3 or TRBV12-4 to TRBJ2-7; no definite D call. The TCR comes from a man in his 70s with non-small cell lung cancer. CDR3 loop: CASIFPLRSEQYF. CDR3 nucleotides: TGTGCCAGCATTTTCCCCCTTCGTAGCGAGCAGTACTTC.